This TCR beta chain emerged from a study of cytomegalovirus exposure and HLA in healthy donors. Germline CDR1 reads SNHLY; CDR2 reads FYNNEI. V was clipped by 10 bases and J by 8 bases, with 20 bases between them. This CDR3 spans 14 amino acids. Remarks on this clone: Antigen unknown.

Study conclusions and caveats: Some 150 TCR beta chains were listed as cytomegalovirus-associated. Many donors shared some public TCRs, even though most TCR sequences were rare. A previous analysis found most TCR beta V segments productive roughly 90% or roughly 30% of the time.

It was with 60 Vbeta and 13 Jbeta primers that the PCR ran. Clones were read by immunoSEQ multiplex PCR, and TCRdb kept only the in-frame ones, dropping some. The sample yields 150,000 or so clones, roughly 80% seen once. The donors comprised healthy bone marrow donors. The chain is built from TRBV2 and TRBJ2-2; D uncertain. The source is a male donor in good health and CMV-seronegative. The source material was PBMCs. Written as DNA, the CDR3 is TGTGCCACACGTAGCACTATGTCTTCTGGGGAGCTGTTTTTT. It translates to CATRSTMSSGELFF.